Presented here are 28 T cell receptor beta chains from one specimen sequenced in a study of T cells in tuberculosis. Here immunoSEQ multiplex PCR was the method, and the copy in TCRdb shows in-frame clones only, minus some. The sample records tens of thousands of clones, roughly 95% being singletons. What was sequenced was PBMCs. The receptor source for this set is a donor aged 10-29 years with latent tuberculosis or without tuberculosis infection.

The V call is TRBV6-5, the J call TRBJ1-4, with D maybe TRBD1 (5 bases). V was trimmed by 6 bases and J by 8 bases, leaving 16 bases between them. The CDR3 sequence is 14 residues long. Per germline, CDR1 MNHEY and CDR2 SVGAGI. Here the CDR3 DNA reads TGTGCCAGCAGCCGCGGGACCCCGGAGGAAAAACTGTTTTTT. It is translated as CASSRGTPEEKLFF.

V usage is TRBV9 and J usage is TRBJ2-6; 8 positions agree with TRBD1. V dropped 3 bases and J dropped 0; count of bases not matched to a gene: 8. The CDR3 covers 18 residues. The germline gives CDR1 SGDLS, CDR2 YYNGEE. The CDR3 nucleotides are TGTGCCAGCAGCGCCAGGACAGGGCCTCTCTCTGGGGCCAACGTCCTGACTTTC. It specifies CASSARTGPLSGANVLTF.

V gene TRBV7-6 combines with J gene TRBJ2-3; D is uncertain. The CDR3 runs 15 residues. V lost 2 bases to trimming and J lost 2 bases, with 11 bases between them. Germline V lookup: CDR1 SGHVS, CDR2 FNYEAQ. The CDR3 DNA follows: TGTGCCAGCAGCTTACCCCTCGGTCCCACAGATACGCAGTATTTT. Residues: CASSLPLGPTDTQYF.

CDR3 amino acids: CASSLALQGTYTF. The DNA of the CDR3 is TGTGCCAGCTCACTGGCCCTACAGGGAACCTACACCTTC. The chain carries TRBV18 and TRBJ1-2; maybe TRBD1 (6 bases). The germline CDR1 and CDR2 sequences are KGHSH and LQKENI. The V end lost 4 bases, the J end lost 10 bases, and 16 bases lay between the germline ends. This CDR3 is built from 13 residues.

The chain carries TRBV19 and TRBJ2-2; D is possibly TRBD2 (6 bases). Trimming removed 2 bases at V and 5 bases at J, with 12 bases between. Germline CDR1 LNHDA, CDR2 SQIVND (reference sequence). The length of the CDR3 is 15 residues. CDR3 region: CASSISHGGTGELFF. For the CDR3, the DNA is TGTGCCAGTAGTATAAGTCATGGGGGGACCGGGGAGCTGTTTTTT.

This chain links TRBV29-1 with TRBJ1-1, with D hard to call. The ends were cut back, 3 bases at V and 1 base at J, with 6 bases in the middle. In germline, CDR1 is SQVTM, CDR2 ANQGSEA. CDR3 length equals 12 residues. The CDR3 coding sequence is TGCAGCGTTGATGTCCAGAACACTGAAGCTTTCTTT. This encodes CSVDVQNTEAFF. The entire variable domain, with the rest obtained from reference TRBV29-1 and TRBJ1-1, is as follows: SAVISQKPSRDICQRGTSLTIQCQVDSQVTMMFWYRQQPGQSLTLIATANQGSEATYESGFVIDKFPISRPNLTFSTLTVSNMSPEDSSIYLCSVDVQNTEAFFGQGTRLTVV.

The chain is built from TRBV2 and TRBJ1-4; no firm D call. From germline, CDR1 is SNHLY and CDR2 FYNNEI. V lost 4 bases and J lost 0, with 15 bases in between. The length of the CDR3 is 17 residues. The CDR3 spells CASSVGRETTTNEKLFF. CDR3 nucleotide sequence: TGTGCCAGCAGTGTTGGGAGGGAGACAACAACTAATGAAAAACTGTTTTTT. Supplemented by reference TRBV2 and TRBJ1-4, the full variable domain reads EPEVTQTPSHQVTQMGQEVILRCVPISNHLYFYWYRQILGQKVEFLVSFYNNEISEKSEIFDDQFSVERPDGSNFTLKIRSTKLEDSAMYFCASSVGRETTTNEKLFFGSGTQLSVL.

This chain joins TRBV2 and TRBJ1-1; 9 bases agree with TRBD1. The length of the CDR3 is 13 residues. The trim removed 5 bases at V and 8 bases at J, leaving 6 bases unmatched. Germline V gene data show CDR1 as SNHLY and CDR2 as FYNNEI. The CDR3 spells CASSPGTGFEAFF. The CDR3 DNA reads as TGTGCCAGCAGTCCCGGGACAGGGTTCGAAGCTTTCTTT.

The chain has TRBV4-1 and TRBJ2-1; 14 bases are shared with TRBD2. This CDR3 comprises 18 residues. CDR1 MGHRA and CDR2 YSYEKL come from the germline V gene. After removal of 0 bases from V and 6 bases from J, the junction contained 7 bases not matched to a gene. Written as DNA, the CDR3 is TGCGCCAGCAGCCAAGAAGGACTAGCGGGAGGTTTCGTCAATGAGCAGTTCTTC. This encodes CASSQEGLAGGFVNEQFF.

The gene calls are TRBV6-6 and TRBJ2-3; 10 positions agree with TRBD2. The CDR3 has 16 residues. The germline gives CDR1 MNHNY, CDR2 SVGAGI (reference sequence). V gave up 6 bases and J gave up 2 bases; unmatched junction bases: 8. The CDR3 sequence: CASRKRLAGYTDTQYF. The CDR3 DNA is TGTGCCAGCAGAAAACGACTAGCGGGTTACACAGATACGCAGTATTTT.

This chain connects TRBV11-3 to TRBJ2-7, with D possibly matching TRBD2 (5 bases). The CDR3 extends over 16 amino acids. Germline loops: CDR1 SGHNT, CDR2 YENEEA. V was clipped by 3 bases and J by 5 bases, with 20 bases between them. This CDR3 is CASSFFWRAFLNEQYF. CDR3 bases: TGTGCCAGCAGCTTTTTCTGGCGGGCGTTTCTAAACGAGCAGTACTTC.

The chain links TRBV5-1 to TRBJ1-1, with a tentative D call TRBD1 (6 bases). The V gene's germline CDR1 is SGHRS and CDR2 YFSETQ. The CDR3 runs 14 residues. V lost 0 bases and J 0 bases, leaving 6 bases between the germline ends. The CDR3 region is CASSLGQVNTEAFF. Written as DNA, the CDR3 is TGCGCCAGCAGCTTGGGACAGGTGAACACTGAAGCTTTCTTT. Full variable domain (missing parts from reference TRBV5-1 and TRBJ1-1): KAGVTQTPRYLIKTRGQQVTLSCSPISGHRSVSWYQQTPGQGLQFLFEYFSETQRNKGNFPGRFSGRQFSNSRSEMNVSTLELGDSALYLCASSLGQVNTEAFFGQGTRLTVV.

The chain links TRBV14 to TRBJ2-7; a weak D match, TRBD2 (5 bases). Trimming pared 1 base from V and 7 bases from J, leaving 11 bases between. Germline V CDR1 and CDR2: SGHDN, FVKESK. This CDR3 contains 13 residues. CDR3 sequence reads: CASSQVEGREQYF. CDR3 coding DNA: TGTGCCAGCAGCCAAGTTGAGGGAAGAGAGCAGTACTTC.

The rearrangement joins TRBV6-1 to TRBJ2-7, with D unresolved. The CDR3 length is 13 residues. CDR1 is MNHNS, CDR2 SASEGT, per germline. Trimming shortened V by 6 bases and J by 5 bases, and 14 bases separated the two germline ends. In nucleotides, the CDR3 is TGTGCCAGCAGCTCCGGGTTGTTGAACGAGCAGTACTTC. Amino acid sequence: CASSSGLLNEQYF.

The chain employs TRBV5-4 and TRBJ2-5, with D maybe TRBD2 (6 bases). V lost 2 bases and J 5 bases, leaving 19 bases between the germline ends. This CDR3 has 16 amino acids. CDR1 is SGHNT and CDR2 is YYREEE in the germline V gene (reference sequence). The CDR3 region is CASSLRRGGGGETQYF. The CDR3 DNA sequence: TGTGCCAGCAGCTTACGACGGGGAGGAGGAGGTGAGACCCAGTACTTC.

This clone was observed once. The V gene is TRBV11-2, the J gene TRBJ1-1; D is unresolved. This CDR3 has 14 amino acids. The V end lost 6 bases, the J end lost 0 bases, and 11 bases lay between the germline ends. Germline V gives CDR1 SGHAT, CDR2 FQNNGV. The CDR3 loop reads CASRRGRVNTEAFF. CDR3 in DNA: TGTGCCAGCAGACGGGGTAGGGTGAACACTGAAGCTTTCTTT.

This chain uses TRBV12-5 with TRBJ2-5; 14 positions match TRBD2. In germline, CDR1 is LGHNT, CDR2 FRNRAP. V lost 2 bases and J lost 4; bases outside the gene matches: 3. The CDR3 runs to 16 residues. The CDR3 loop is CASGLPGLAGGETQYF. CDR3 DNA: TGTGCTAGTGGTTTGCCAGGACTAGCGGGAGGAGAGACCCAGTACTTC.

The genes are TRBV4-2 and TRBJ2-5; 8 bases are shared with TRBD2. The germline gives CDR1 LGHNA, CDR2 YNFKEQ. The length of the CDR3 is 16 residues. J lost 1 base, V lost 2 bases, and 6 bases had no gene match. The CDR3 is CASSQRVLAGQETQYF. The CDR3 coding sequence is TGTGCCAGCAGCCAAAGGGTGCTAGCGGGCCAAGAGACCCAGTACTTC.

V and J are TRBV7-2 and TRBJ1-1; perhaps TRBD1 as D (6 bases). CDR3 length: 15 amino acids. Germline V gene sequence: CDR1 SGHTA, CDR2 FQGNSA. V was trimmed by 0 bases and J by 1 base, leaving 9 bases between them. The CDR3 reads CASSLAQGRNTEAFF. CDR3 DNA: TGTGCCAGCAGCTTAGCCCAGGGGCGGAACACTGAAGCTTTCTTT.

As DNA, the CDR3 is TGCAGCGTCCTCACAGATACGCAGTATTTT. Translation: CSVLTDTQYF. The genes are TRBV29-1 and TRBJ2-3; D not certain. CDR1 is SQVTM, CDR2 ANQGSEA, per germline. V shed 6 bases and J shed 2 bases, with 3 bases lying between them. The CDR3 is 10 residues long.

This clone came up a few times. The V gene is TRBV5-6, the J gene TRBJ2-7; 9 nucleotides match TRBD1. CDR1 is SGHDT, CDR2 YYEEEE, per germline. V lost 0 bases and J lost 7; bases outside the gene matches: 8. The CDR3 is 15 residues long. The CDR3, as DNA: TGTGCCAGCAGCTTGGAGCCTGGGACAGGGAGAGAGCAGTACTTC. The encoded protein is CASSLEPGTGREQYF.

This clone appeared once. This CDR3 reads CASSFPRGNRADTQYF. In DNA form, the CDR3 reads TGTGCCAGCAGTTTTCCGAGGGGGAACAGGGCAGATACGCAGTATTTT. The chain is built from TRBV6-5 and TRBJ2-3, with D perhaps TRBD1 (6 bases). This CDR3 has 16 amino acids. The germline V gene encodes CDR1 MNHEY and CDR2 SVGAGI. V was trimmed by 4 bases and J by 4 bases, leaving 18 bases between them.

CDR3 sequence (DNA): TGCAGCGTTGCCAGGGACACGTATCCCTACGAGCAGTACTTC. This gives the protein CSVARDTYPYEQYF. The chain couples TRBV29-1 to TRBJ2-7, with TRBD1 as a possible D gene (6 bases). Between the trimmed V and J ends, which lost 4 bases and 2 bases, there was a span of 15 bases. Germline CDR1 reads SQVTM; CDR2 reads ANQGSEA. This CDR3 region has 14 residues.

This clone has only one observation. V is TRBV7-2 and J is TRBJ2-3; TRBD2 matches at 9 bases. Germline loops: CDR1 SGHTA, CDR2 FQGNSA. With V trimmed by 2 bases and J by 3 bases, 9 bases remained unmatched. The CDR3 covers 17 residues. This CDR3 reads CASSLPVLAGGTDTQYF. CDR3 sequence (DNA): TGTGCCAGCAGCTTACCCGTTCTCGCGGGGGGGACAGATACGCAGTATTTT.

The chain carries TRBV2 and TRBJ2-6; perhaps TRBD1 as D (6 bases). Per germline, CDR1 SNHLY and CDR2 FYNNEI. The CDR3 length is 15 residues. Trimming removed 7 bases at V and 0 bases at J, with 10 bases between. In nucleotides, the CDR3 is TGTGCCAGCACACAGGGCGGCTCTGGGGCCAACGTCCTGACTTTC. This encodes CASTQGGSGANVLTF.

V gene TRBV19 combines with J gene TRBJ1-2; 7 bases align to TRBD1. Unmatched junction bases numbered 10, after V lost 5 bases and J lost 4 bases. CDR1 LNHDA and CDR2 SQIVND come from the germline V gene (reference sequence). The CDR3 loop spans 15 amino acids. For the CDR3, the DNA is TGTGCCAGTAGTCCCAGGGACAGACGCTTCTATGGCTACACCTTC. Amino acids: CASSPRDRRFYGYTF.

The V gene is TRBV6-4, the J gene TRBJ2-7; TRBD2 aligns across 9 bases. The CDR3 covers 15 residues. CDR1 and CDR2 (germline): MRHNA, SNTAGT. Trimming took 3 bases from V and 8 from J; bases not matched to a gene: 11. The CDR3 reads CASSEAGGASVKQYF. Here the CDR3 DNA reads TGTGCCAGCAGTGAGGCGGGAGGGGCATCCGTCAAGCAGTACTTC.

The chain couples TRBV6-1 to TRBJ1-1, with 9 bases fitting TRBD1. The germline V gene encodes CDR1 MNHNS and CDR2 SASEGT. The CDR3 has 13 amino acids. V shed 5 bases, J shed 7 bases, and the junction held 5 bases outside the gene matches. For the CDR3, the DNA is TGTGCCAGCAGTCGGACAGGGGAAGTTGAAGCTTTCTTT. Translating it yields CASSRTGEVEAFF.